This entry describes one T cell receptor beta chain. The antigen is not known. The junction departs from the called germline gene at one end, perhaps through a read error. The entry originates in a study of cytomegalovirus exposure and HLA in healthy donors. Findings of the study overall: Cytomegalovirus status was reportedly diagnosed by the classifier with high sensitivity and specificity. Immune exposure data for these donors was limited to CMV serostatus.

Vbeta (60) and Jbeta (13) primers were used in the PCR. The table came from immunoSEQ multiplex PCR; TCRdb's copy has only in-frame clones and leaves some out. Of 90,000 to 110,000 clones listed, approximately 73% are singletons. CDR1 and CDR2 from the germline V gene are SEHNR and FQNEAQ (reference sequence). The CDR3 is 16 residues long. V usage is TRBV7-9 and J usage is TRBJ2-7, with D possibly matching TRBD1 (6 bases). This sequence was found in a man in his forties in good health and CMV-seronegative. Specimen: PBMCs. The CDR3 DNA follows: TGTTCCAGCAGCTCCGACCGGACAGCACCATCCTACGAGCAGTACTTC. This gives the protein CSSSSDRTAPSYEQYF.